Listed below are T cell receptor beta chains from one sample, sequenced in a study of blood T cell repertoires in COVID-19. Measured with immunoSEQ multiplex PCR; TCRdb has only the in-frame clones, and not every one. The sample lists some 110,000 clones; about 82% were seen once. The specimen was peripheral blood. The receptor source for this set is a man at least 80 years old with COVID-19, enrolled during active disease. Each CDR3 is given with its conserved first and last residue. The D gene is left open where the match is weak. Clone size is stated in some rows and not others, as once, few, many or a class when expanded.

j_call	clone_size	v_call	d_call	cdr3_nt	cdr3_aa
TRBJ1-4	.	TRBV6-1	TRBD1	TGTGCCAGCAGTGAGACAGGGCCGGGGCTAAGTGAAAAACTGTTTTTT	CASSETGPGLSEKLFF
TRBJ2-2	.	TRBV9	TRBD1	TGTGCCAGCAGCGTAGATTGGGGACAGGGGACCGGGGAGCTGTTTTTT	CASSVDWGQGTGELFF
TRBJ1-3	.	TRBV28	.	TGTGCCAGCAGGGAAGGGGGCTCTGGAAACACCATATATTTT	CASREGGSGNTIYF
TRBJ2-3	.	TRBV5-1	.	TGCGCCAGCAGCTTGAGGGCGGGACGGGGCACAGATACGCAGTATTTT	CASSLRAGRGTDTQYF
TRBJ1-3	.	TRBV7-9	.	TGTGCCAGCAGCCCACGAGCCGGGACACCCCTATCCATATATTTT	CASSPRAGTPLSIYF
TRBJ1-1	once	TRBV4-3	.	TGCGCCAGCAGCCAAGTGGAGGAGCCCACTGAAGCTTTCTTT	CASSQVEEPTEAFF
TRBJ1-4	few	TRBV28	.	TGTGCCAGCAGTCCGACACCGGAAAAACTGTTTTTT	CASSPTPEKLFF
TRBJ2-2	.	TRBV19	.	TGTGCCAGTAGTAAAGCGGAAACAAACACCGGGGAGCTGTTTTTT	CASSKAETNTGELFF
TRBJ1-2	many	TRBV27	.	TGTGCCAGCAAATGGTCAGGGGCGCCGGGGAACTATGGCTACACCTTC	CASKWSGAPGNYGYTF
TRBJ2-7	.	TRBV9	.	TGTGCCAGCAGCTCCTTAGGGGACGAGCAGTACTTC	CASSSLGDEQYF
TRBJ2-2	.	TRBV4-1	.	TGCGCCAGCAGCCAAGTAAACGGAGTAAACACCGGGGAGCTGTTTTTT	CASSQVNGVNTGELFF
TRBJ1-4	.	TRBV14	TRBD1	TGTGCCAGCAGCCAAGGTGGCGAAGGGACAGCTAATGAAAAACTGTTTTTT	CASSQGGEGTANEKLFF
TRBJ2-3	once	TRBV28	.	TGTGCCAGCAGCCTTCCGGGCACAGATACGCAGTATTTT	CASSLPGTDTQYF
TRBJ1-5	.	TRBV7-2	.	TGTGCCAGCAGCTACCAGGGAAATAGCAATCAGCCCCAGCATTTT	CASSYQGNSNQPQHF
TRBJ1-1	.	TRBV28	.	TGTGCCAGCAGTTGGGGGCTGAACACTGAAGCTTTCTTT	CASSWGLNTEAFF
TRBJ1-1	.	TRBV29-1	.	TGCAGCGTTGAAGAAATCCGGGCTTTCTTT	CSVEEIRAFF
TRBJ2-5	few	TRBV7-7	.	TGTGCTAGCAGTCCGGTCATAGGGAAGCGGGAGACCCAGTACTTC	CASSPVIGKRETQYF
TRBJ2-7	few	TRBV5-4	TRBD2	TGTGCCAGCAGCCAGACTAGCGCGACCTACGAGCAGTACTTC	CASSQTSATYEQYF
TRBJ2-3	.	TRBV6-1	.	TGTGCCAGCAGTGAAAATAGTCCAGATACGCAGTATTTT	CASSENSPDTQYF
TRBJ1-2	.	TRBV7-3	.	TGTGCCAGCAGCTTATGGGGCAGGGGAGACTATGGCTACACCTTC	CASSLWGRGDYGYTF
TRBJ1-1	.	TRBV2	TRBD1	TGTGCCAGGACCGTTTACCCGGGACAGGGGCTCCAAACTGAAGCTTTCTTT	CARTVYPGQGLQTEAFF
TRBJ2-3	few	TRBV6-6	.	TGTGCCAGCAGCTATGATAAAAGCACAGATACGCAGTATTTT	CASSYDKSTDTQYF
TRBJ1-2	.	TRBV28	.	TGTGCCAGCAGTCCTCTGGGGAGTGAAGGCTACACCTTC	CASSPLGSEGYTF
TRBJ2-5	.	TRBV7-6	TRBD2	TGTGCCAGCAGCTTAGCCGCGCCTAGCGGGGGCGGGGAGACCCAGTACTTC	CASSLAAPSGGGETQYF
TRBJ1-2	.	TRBV28	TRBD1	TGTGCCAGCAGCCAGCAGGGGGCTAGTGGCTACACCTTC	CASSQQGASGYTF
TRBJ2-3	few	TRBV24-1	.	TGTGCCACCTCATTCAGCGTTAGCACAGATACGCAGTATTTT	CATSFSVSTDTQYF
TRBJ2-1	.	TRBV12-2	.	TGTGCAAGTCGCTTAGCGCGCCAAGCGCCGAGCTCCTACAATGAGCAGTTCTTC	CASRLARQAPSSYNEQFF
TRBJ1-4	once	TRBV3-1/TRBV3-2	.	TGTGCCAGCAGCCAAGATTCGTCAGGGGAGGAAAAACTGTTTTTT	CASSQDSSGEEKLFF
TRBJ2-5	.	TRBV5-1	.	TGCGCCAGCAGCTTGAACGGTGAGCAAGAGACCCAGTACTTC	CASSLNGEQETQYF
TRBJ1-6	.	TRBV6-6	.	TGTGCCAGCAGTCCCCTGGGCAGTGTTGCAAATAATTCACCCCTCCACTTT	CASSPLGSVANNSPLHF
TRBJ2-1	.	TRBV27	TRBD2	TGTGCCAGCAGCCCTGGGAGGGTCGATGAGCAGTTCTTC	CASSPGRVDEQFF
TRBJ2-7	.	TRBV5-1	.	TGCGCCAGCAGGTCCAGAGAGGAAGACTCCTACGAGCAGTACTTC	CASRSREEDSYEQYF
TRBJ1-4	few	TRBV7-2	.	TGTGCCAGCAGCTTAGAGGCGGGGTCTTATGAAAAACTGTTTTTT	CASSLEAGSYEKLFF
TRBJ1-1	.	TRBV4-1	.	TGCGCCAGCAGCCAAGAGGGAAGAGGGGGTTACCGAGGAGCTTTCTTT	CASSQEGRGGYRGAFF
TRBJ2-2	once	TRBV21-1	.	TGTGCCAGCAGCACGCGAGGGACCGGGGAGCTGTTTTTT	CASSTRGTGELFF
TRBJ2-7	.	TRBV7-9	TRBD2	TGTGCCAGCAGCTTAGGACTAGCGGGAGGGCCACTCTCCGAGCAGTACTTC	CASSLGLAGGPLSEQYF
TRBJ1-1	.	TRBV4-1	TRBD1	TGCGCCAGCAGCCAAGGGCTAGGCTGGACAGGGGAGCTGAACACTGAAGCTTTCTTT	CASSQGLGWTGELNTEAFF
TRBJ2-1	.	TRBV7-6	.	TGTGCCAGCAGTTCAATGCGGGGCAGCGCCTACAATGAGCAGTTCTTC	CASSSMRGSAYNEQFF
TRBJ2-5	.	TRBV7-3	TRBD1	TGTGCCAGCAGCTTAAGTGGTGGACAGGGGAAGACCCAGTACTTC	CASSLSGGQGKTQYF
TRBJ2-1	.	TRBV6-2/TRBV6-3	.	TGTGCCAGCAGTTACGGCAGGGTCGCCTACAATGAGCAGTTCTTC	CASSYGRVAYNEQFF
TRBJ2-7	.	TRBV7-3	TRBD2	TGTGCCAGCAGCTTTGCGGCTAGCGGGAGTAACGAGCAGTACTTC	CASSFAASGSNEQYF
TRBJ2-5	few	TRBV24-1	TRBD1	TGTGCCACCAGTGAGAGGACAGGGGTCAAGAAAGAGACCCAGTACTTC	CATSERTGVKKETQYF
TRBJ1-2	.	TRBV16	.	TGTGCCAGCAGCCAATCGTCGGGTAACTATGGCTACACCTTC	CASSQSSGNYGYTF
TRBJ1-5	.	TRBV7-9	.	TGTGCCAGCAGCTTCGGGGATCAGCCCCAGCATTTT	CASSFGDQPQHF
TRBJ2-7	.	TRBV10-2	TRBD2	TGCGCCAGCAATCTAGCGGGAGGCATCTACGAGCAGTACTTC	CASNLAGGIYEQYF
TRBJ2-3	once	TRBV28	.	TGTGCCAGCAGTTTATCAGAGGGTTCATGGACGCAGTATTTT	CASSLSEGSWTQYF
TRBJ2-7	.	TRBV18	TRBD2	TGTGCCAGCGCGTCTAGCGGCAGCTCCTACGAGCAGTACTTC	CASASSGSSYEQYF
TRBJ2-1	few	TRBV4-1	TRBD2	TGCGCCAGCAGCCAAAACGGGAGGGAGTTCTTC	CASSQNGREFF
TRBJ2-7	.	TRBV6-5	TRBD1	TGTGCCAGCAGTTACGACAGGGGCTACGAGCAGTACTTC	CASSYDRGYEQYF
TRBJ1-1	few	TRBV25-1	.	TGTGCCAGCAGCCCAAACCTCTCCCCCTTGGGGGGAAGGAGGGCTTTCTTT	CASSPNLSPLGGRRAFF
TRBJ2-7	.	TRBV4-1	TRBD2	TGCGCCAGCAGCTACTCTAGCGGCCTCCGCGAGCAGTACTTC	CASSYSSGLREQYF
TRBJ2-7	.	TRBV5-4	.	TGTGCCAGCAGCTTAGATTTGGGGGGCGAGCAGTACTTC	CASSLDLGGEQYF
TRBJ1-5	once	TRBV10-2	.	TGCGCCAGCAGTACCGGGATGGGGGGGCCCCAGCATTTT	CASSTGMGGPQHF
TRBJ1-1	few	TRBV10-2	TRBD1	TGCGCCAGCAGCCAAACCCCCCGGACAGGAGAAGCTTTCTTT	CASSQTPRTGEAFF
TRBJ1-2	.	TRBV19	.	TGTGCCAGTAGTCCCCTGGTGAGGCTCGAAGGTAATGGCTACACCTTC	CASSPLVRLEGNGYTF
TRBJ2-7	.	TRBV5-4	.	TGTGCCAGCAGCTTGGGGAATACGGGACAATCCTACGAGCAGTACTTC	CASSLGNTGQSYEQYF
TRBJ2-1	once	TRBV6-5	.	TGTGCCAGCATTAGCGCGCTCTGCAATGAGCAGTTCTTC	CASISALCNEQFF
TRBJ1-2	.	TRBV12-3/TRBV12-4	.	TGTGCCATTACACCTAGGAACCTCTATGGCTACACCTTC	CAITPRNLYGYTF